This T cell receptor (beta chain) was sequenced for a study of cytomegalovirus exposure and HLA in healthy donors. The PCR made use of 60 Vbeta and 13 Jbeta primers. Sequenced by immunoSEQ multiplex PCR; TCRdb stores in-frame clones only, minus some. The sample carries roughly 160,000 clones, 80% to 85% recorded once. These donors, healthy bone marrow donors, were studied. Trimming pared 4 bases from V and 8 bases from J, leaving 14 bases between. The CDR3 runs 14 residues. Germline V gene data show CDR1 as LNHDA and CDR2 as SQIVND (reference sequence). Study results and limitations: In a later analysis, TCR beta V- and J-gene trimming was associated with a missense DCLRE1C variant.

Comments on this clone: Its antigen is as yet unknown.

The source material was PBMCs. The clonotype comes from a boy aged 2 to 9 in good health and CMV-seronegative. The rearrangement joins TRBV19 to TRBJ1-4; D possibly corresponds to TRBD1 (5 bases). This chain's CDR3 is CASSKVQGREKLFF. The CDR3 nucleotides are TGTGCCAGTAGTAAAGTCCAGGGCCGCGAAAAACTGTTTTTT.